A single sample gave rise to the 15 T cell receptor beta chains below, sequenced in a study of blood T cell repertoires in COVID-19. TCRdb's table, derived via immunoSEQ multiplex PCR, lists solely in-frame clones and lacks some. This table has 380,000 or so clones, approximately 87% appearing once. The sequenced sample was PBMCs or T cells enriched from blood (not recorded which). Every receptor here comes from a woman between 25 and 40 years old with acute COVID-19.

The rearrangement joins TRBV14 to TRBJ2-7; 7 bases are shared with TRBD2. Germline-derived CDR1 and CDR2 are SGHDN and FVKESK. The length of the CDR3 is 13 residues. The ends lost 3 bases at V and 4 bases at J; junction bases unmatched: 3. The CDR3 is CASSHPGGYEQYF. The CDR3 DNA follows: TGTGCCAGCAGCCATCCCGGGGGGTACGAGCAGTACTTC.

The chain combines TRBV9 with TRBJ2-7; the D gene is possibly TRBD1 (5 bases). Germline CDR1 reads SGDLS; CDR2 reads YYNGEE. Trimming left V 3 bases short and J 0 bases short, with 13 bases between. The CDR3 is made up of 15 amino acids. This chain's CDR3 is CASSATVRSSYEQYF. DNA for the CDR3: TGTGCCAGCAGCGCGACAGTGAGAAGCTCCTACGAGCAGTACTTC.

The CDR3: CASSYGAEAFF. The CDR3 DNA reads as TGTGCCAGCAGCTACGGGGCTGAAGCTTTCTTT. The J gene is TRBJ1-1, the V gene TRBV7-2; no clear D. V lost 4 bases and J lost 6, with 6 bases in between. The CDR3 contains 11 residues. Germline values: CDR1 SGHTA, CDR2 FQGNSA.

The chain recombines TRBV27 with TRBJ2-2; D uncertain. V was cut by 3 bases and J by 7 bases, with 6 bases left in between. Germline CDR1 reads MNHEY; CDR2 reads SMNVEV (reference sequence). The CDR3 extends over 12 amino acids. CDR3 coding DNA: TGTGCCAGCAGTTTTTACGGCGGGGAGCTGTTTTTT. This codes for CASSFYGGELFF.

The genes are TRBV4-3 and TRBJ2-7; the match to TRBD1 covers 12 bases. The CDR3 sequence is 15 residues long. The ends lost 4 bases at V and 1 base at J; junction bases unmatched: 2. In germline, CDR1 is LGHNA, CDR2 YSLEER. The CDR3 bases are TGCGCCAGCAGCCGGGGACAGGGGGCTTCCTACGAGCAGTACTTC. Translating it yields CASSRGQGASYEQYF.

The V and J genes are TRBV7-6 and TRBJ1-6; D remains ambiguous. The CDR3 runs 14 residues. Trimming pared 6 bases from V and 4 bases from J, leaving 10 bases between. Germline CDR1 SGHVS, CDR2 FNYEAQ. The CDR3 loop reads CASRPDTYNSPLHF. The DNA for the CDR3 is TGTGCCAGCAGACCCGACACATATAATTCACCCCTCCACTTT.

The chain is built from TRBV7-3 and TRBJ1-6, with D tentatively TRBD1 (6 bases). The V end was cut by 4 bases, the J end by 0 bases, with 10 bases between. The CDR3 is 16 residues long. Per germline, CDR1 SGHTA and CDR2 FQGTGA. The DNA for the CDR3 is TGTGCCAGCAGCTCCCGGACAGACTCCTATAATTCACCCCTCCACTTT. Translation: CASSSRTDSYNSPLHF.

This clone was recorded only once. V and J are TRBV19 and TRBJ2-1; tentatively, D is TRBD1 (5 bases). The CDR3 spans 14 residues. V was clipped by 7 bases and J by 2 bases, with 12 bases between them. Germline-derived CDR1 and CDR2 are LNHDA and SQIVND (reference sequence). CDR3 sequence (DNA): TGTGCCAGTAATCGGCAGGGCCCCTACAATGAGCAGTTCTTC. It specifies CASNRQGPYNEQFF.

The rearrangement links TRBV7-8 to TRBJ2-7; unclear D gene. CDR3 size: 13 residues. Germline values: CDR1 SGHVS, CDR2 FQNEAQ. Trimming removed 2 bases from V and 3 bases from J, with 8 bases in between. The CDR3 sequence: CASSLFRGYEQYF. DNA of the CDR3: TGTGCCAGCAGCTTATTTCGCGGCTACGAGCAGTACTTC. The full variable domain, in which reference TRBV7-8 and TRBJ2-7 provide the parts outside the CDR3, is GAGVSQSPRYKVAKRGQDVALRCDPISGHVSLFWYQQALGQGPEFLTYFQNEAQLDKSGLPSDRFFAERPEGSVSTLKIQRTQQEDSAVYLCASSLFRGYEQYFGPGTRLTVT.

As concerns this clone: The junction differs from germline at one of its ends, possibly a read error. The chain is built from TRBV7-8 and TRBJ1-5; possible D gene TRBD1, 6 bases. The CDR3 contains 13 residues. The V gene's germline CDR1 is SGHVS and CDR2 FQNEAQ. CDR3 amino acids: CTSSLSRGEPQHF. Here the CDR3 DNA reads TGTACCAGCAGCTTATCCAGGGGAGAGCCCCAGCATTTT.

The rearrangement joins TRBV25-1 to TRBJ2-2, with no clear D. The germline V gene encodes CDR1 MGHDK and CDR2 SYGVNS. This CDR3 is built from 15 residues. Trimming pared 3 bases from V and 1 base from J, leaving 9 bases between. The CDR3 region has the DNA TGTGCCAGCAGTGACAGCCGACAGAACACCGGGGAGCTGTTTTTT. Translation: CASSDSRQNTGELFF.

This chain joins TRBV5-5 and TRBJ2-7; 10 positions match TRBD2. CDR1 is SGHKS, CDR2 YYEKEE, per germline (reference sequence). The CDR3 has 15 amino acids. Germline trimming cut 0 bases from V and 5 bases from J; bases unmatched to any gene: 5. Here the CDR3 DNA reads TGTGCCAGCAGCTTGGCCGGGACTAGCGCCCACGAGCAGTACTTC. Protein: CASSLAGTSAHEQYF.

The chain employs TRBV2 and TRBJ2-7, with 7 bases lining up with TRBD1. The V segment lost 6 bases and the J segment 0 bases; nucleotides outside the gene matches: 8. Germline assignment: CDR1 SNHLY and CDR2 FYNNEI. CDR3 length: 15 amino acids. The CDR3 is CASRDRDRASYEQYF. In nucleotides, the CDR3 is TGTGCCAGCAGGGACCGTGACAGGGCCTCCTACGAGCAGTACTTC. The variable domain in full, with the rest retrieved from reference TRBV2 and TRBJ2-7, is EPEVTQTPSHQVTQMGQEVILRCVPISNHLYFYWYRQILGQKVEFLVSFYNNEISEKSEIFDDQFSVERPDGSNFTLKIRSTKLEDSAMYFCASRDRDRASYEQYFGPGTRLTVT.

The genes are TRBV21-1 and TRBJ2-7; the table's TRBD1 call for D was not verified on the DNA. TRBV21-1 is labeled a pseudogene. This CDR3 contains 16 residues. CDR3 sequence reads: CASSEYRGPHPYEQYF. Written as DNA, the CDR3 is TGTGCCAGCAGCGAATACAGGGGGCCCCACCCTTACGAGCAGTACTTC.

This clone was counted a single time. This sequence joins TRBV2 and TRBJ1-4; 7 bases fit TRBD1. Germline-derived CDR1 and CDR2 are SNHLY and FYNNEI. CDR3 length: 15 amino acids. Losses at the gene ends were 6 bases for V and 10 bases for J; bases not matched to a gene: 14. Here the CDR3 reads CASSGGSGGRRKLFF. The CDR3 bases are TGTGCCAGCAGCGGGGGATCAGGGGGTCGGCGAAAACTGTTTTTT.